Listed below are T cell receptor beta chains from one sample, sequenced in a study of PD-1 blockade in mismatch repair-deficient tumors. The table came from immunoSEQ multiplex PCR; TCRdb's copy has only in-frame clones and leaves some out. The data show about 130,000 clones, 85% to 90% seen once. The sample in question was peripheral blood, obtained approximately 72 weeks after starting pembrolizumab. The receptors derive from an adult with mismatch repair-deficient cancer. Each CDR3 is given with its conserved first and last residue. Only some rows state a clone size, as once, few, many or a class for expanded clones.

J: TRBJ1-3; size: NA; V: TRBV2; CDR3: CASSEDGLSGNTIYF
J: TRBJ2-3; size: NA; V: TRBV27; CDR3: CASSLGDSSTDTQYF
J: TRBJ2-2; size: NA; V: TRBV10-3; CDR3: CAISDLGLAGVYGTGELFF
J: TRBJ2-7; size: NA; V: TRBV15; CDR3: CATSRDRDTYEQYF
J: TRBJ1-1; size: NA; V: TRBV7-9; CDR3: CASSLAGAGANTEAFF
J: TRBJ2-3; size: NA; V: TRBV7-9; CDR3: CASSYRLAGAGTDTQYF
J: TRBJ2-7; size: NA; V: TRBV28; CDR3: CASSKGAREQYF
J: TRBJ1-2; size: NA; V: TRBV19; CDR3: CASSIGGGVYGYTF
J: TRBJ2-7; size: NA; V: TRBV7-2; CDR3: CASSAQGQLGYEQYF
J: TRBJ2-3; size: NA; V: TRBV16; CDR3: CASSGRQGKTDTQYF
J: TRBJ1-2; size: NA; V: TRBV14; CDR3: CASSLSLIWGRWGYTF
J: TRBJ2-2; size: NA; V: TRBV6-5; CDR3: CASSYQVQTGTRELFF
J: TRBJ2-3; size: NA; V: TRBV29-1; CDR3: CSAPTSGDTDTQYF
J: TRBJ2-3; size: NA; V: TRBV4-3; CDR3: CASSQAGQGNADTQYF
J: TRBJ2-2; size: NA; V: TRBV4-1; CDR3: CASSQQGSRTGELFF
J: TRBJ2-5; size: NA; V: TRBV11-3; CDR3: CASSFGTGRPEETQYF
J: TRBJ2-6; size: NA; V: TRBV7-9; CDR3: CASSRGAGANVLTF
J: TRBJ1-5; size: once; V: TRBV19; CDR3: CASSIPGAGNQPQHF
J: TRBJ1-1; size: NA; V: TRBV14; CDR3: CASSQISWNEAFF
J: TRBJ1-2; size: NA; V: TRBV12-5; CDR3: CASGLVPGQPNNYGYTF
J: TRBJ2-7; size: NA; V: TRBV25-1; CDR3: CASSERGSTYEQYF
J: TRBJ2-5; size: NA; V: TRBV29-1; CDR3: CSSAGGAAFGETQYF
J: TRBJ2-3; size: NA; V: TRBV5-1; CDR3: CASSKGTSGPSTDTQYF
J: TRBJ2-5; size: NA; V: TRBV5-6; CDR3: CASSPDSQETQYF
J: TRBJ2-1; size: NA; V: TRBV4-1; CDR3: CASSRTHSGRMNNEQFF
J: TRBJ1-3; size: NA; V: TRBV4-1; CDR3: CASSQATGFFSGNTIYF
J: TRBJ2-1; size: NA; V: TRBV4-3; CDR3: CASRLDRDNEQFF
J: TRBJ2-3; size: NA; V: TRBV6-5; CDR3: CASSYSGGSVDTQYF